The sequence of this T cell receptor (beta chain) was determined in a study of shared clonotypes between healthy human individuals. Study conclusions and caveats: When naive CD4 clonotypes were compared across a few donors, approximately 5% were shared. As a rule, naive subsets had a larger estimated richness than memory subsets.

Here immunoSEQ multiplex PCR was the method, and the copy in TCRdb shows in-frame clones only, minus some. This sample has more than 2 million clones, with around 93% found just once. CD45RO-negative CD8 cells positively selected for CCR7 made up the naive population, which excluded terminally differentiated effector memory CD45RA+ cells. Regarding this clone: Its antigen is as yet unknown.

The clonotype comes from a man aged 18 to 30 in good health. Some clones in this sample may be carry-over from other donors' samples. The sample comprised naive CD8+ T cells from PBMCs.

The CDR3 region has the DNA TGTGCCAGCAGTTTAAGTTGGCGGGAGAACTACAATGAGCAGTTCTTC. It yields the protein CASSLSWRENYNEQFF. The J gene is TRBJ2-1, the V gene TRBV27; 7 nucleotides line up with TRBD2. V trimming: 2 bases; J trimming: 3 bases; junction bases outside the gene matches: 7. The CDR3 spans 16 residues. In germline, CDR1 is MNHEY, CDR2 SMNVEV (reference sequence).